This T cell receptor (beta chain) stems from a study of T-cell reconstitution after alpha-beta-depleted transplantation in children (TCRdb year 2016). In the study overall: Using TCR repertoire profiling, the study followed T-cell immune reconstitution in a quantitative way in children after TCRalphabeta/CD19-depleted allogeneic hematopoietic cell transplantation.

To prepare the library, PCR was applied. Sequencing was performed on an Illumina HiSeq 2500. Molecular barcoding was employed in the preparation of TCR libraries, with unique molecular identifiers being used to normalize TCRbeta repertoire quantification. Using fastp at Q25 and MiXCR, TCRdb reprocessed the public reads and kept productive beta chains. Every CDR3 protein is listed once, alongside the most common genes and DNA of its rows. The sample yields nearly 350,000 distinct CDR3 sequences; around 15% were counted once. The biggest ten clones account for about 41% of the sample. The germline V gene (reference sequence) yields DFQATT for CDR1 and SNEGSKA for CDR2. The CDR3 spans 14 residues, from the cysteine through the phenylalanine. Left in the record is the CDR3 DNA by itself, 42 bases read in frame from the first base. V is cut back by 6 bases and J by 7 bases, with 7 bases in the junction unmatched.

Concerning this clonotype itself: Its recognized antigen is unknown. One base away there is no much larger clone; base qualities are not given.

On the study overall, not on this receptor specifically: Hyperexpanded clone frequencies declined over subsequent months; after one year, T-cell counts and TCRbeta diversity were mostly attributed to newly produced T cells. About two months after transplant, the apparently early recovery of alphabetaT-cell counts reportedly depended on just several hundred clones that had expanded rapidly and came from non-depleted graft cells. In some patients, the high TCRbeta diversity seen at day 60 was put down to recipient T cells and intrathymic progenitors that had survived conditioning.

The treatment or condition label on this specimen signifies: allogeneic hematopoietic cell transplantation with graft depleted of TCRalphabeta T cells and CD19 B cells. TCRalphabeta/CD19-depleted allogeneic hematopoietic cell grafts were given to the transplant recipients, all of whom were children. The chain links TRBV20-1 with TRBJ2-1; 12 nucleotides in the junction match TRBD2. The TCR comes from a male patient between 2 and 9 years old who had a stem cell transplant for acute lymphoblastic leukemia, so the T cells may come from the graft donor. Sequencing was performed on PBMCs, mostly from graft donor cells, taken 360 days after TCRalphabeta/CD19-depleted stem cell transplant. The nucleotides are TGCAGTGCGGAGACTAGCGGGAGCTGGAATGAGCAGTTCTTC. The translation is CSAETSGSWNEQFF.